These 15 T cell receptor beta chains came from one sample sequenced in a study of blood T cell repertoires in COVID-19. Assay used: immunoSEQ multiplex PCR; TCRdb lists only in-frame clones, some missing. The data hold about 140,000 clones, with around 81% observed a single time. The sequencing sample was made of peripheral blood. All receptors come from a human donor in a cohort sampled during active COVID-19.

The chain uses TRBV19 and TRBJ1-4, with D possibly being TRBD1 (5 bases). Per the germline V gene, CDR1 is LNHDA and CDR2 is SQIVND (reference sequence). V was trimmed by 6 bases and J by 8 bases, leaving 13 bases between them. This CDR3 spans 13 amino acids. The CDR3 loop reads CASRRGAGEKLFF. The CDR3 bases are TGTGCCAGTAGGCGGGGCGCCGGGGAAAAACTGTTTTTT.

The V and J genes are TRBV7-3 and TRBJ2-1; 8 nucleotides line up with TRBD1. V dropped 2 bases and J dropped 2; count of bases not matched to a gene: 2. The CDR3 totals 15 residues. The germline V gene encodes CDR1 SGHTA and CDR2 FQGTGA. CDR3 nucleotides: TGTGCCAGCAGCTTAGGACAGGGACCCTACAATGAGCAGTTCTTC. This encodes CASSLGQGPYNEQFF.

The rearrangement links TRBV5-4 to TRBJ2-7, with TRBD1 identical over 7 bases. CDR3 length: 15 amino acids. The germline gives CDR1 SGHNT, CDR2 YYREEE (reference sequence). Germline trimming cut 2 bases from V and 2 bases from J; bases unmatched to any gene: 7. CDR3 coding DNA: TGTGCCAGCAGCTTTAAGAGGGACAGCCCCTACGAGCAGTACTTC. Translation: CASSFKRDSPYEQYF.

This chain connects TRBV28 to TRBJ1-2; TRBD1 agrees at 8 bases. This CDR3 has 17 amino acids. Trimming at V came to 1 base and at J to 4 bases, leaving 11 bases not matched to a gene. CDR1 and CDR2 from the germline V gene are MDHEN and SYDVKM. The CDR3 DNA sequence: TGTGCCAGCAGTTTATCCCGCGGACAGGGTATTGTCTATGGCTACACCTTC. This translates into CASSLSRGQGIVYGYTF.

The V and J genes are TRBV7-8 and TRBJ2-7; TRBD1 is a possible D gene (5 bases). V lost 1 base, J lost 1 base, and 14 bases lay in between. There are 16 residues in the CDR3. Germline CDR1 and CDR2: SGHVS and FQNEAQ. The CDR3 is CASSLEGLRVSYEQYF. The CDR3 DNA reads as TGTGCCAGCAGCTTAGAGGGGCTCAGGGTATCCTACGAGCAGTACTTC.

The sample holds one count of this clone. The chain joins TRBV15 to TRBJ2-4; possibly TRBD1 for D (5 bases). The CDR3 sequence is 13 residues long. The V end was cut by 0 bases, the J end by 12 bases, with 12 bases between. Germline V gene sequence: CDR1 LNHNV, CDR2 YYDKDF (reference sequence). The CDR3 bases are TGTGCCACCAGCAGAGATCGCAGGGTGGGTCAGTACTTC. Its protein product is CATSRDRRVGQYF.

The V gene is TRBV9, the J gene TRBJ1-2, with D maybe TRBD1 (5 bases). Deletions cut 3 bases from V and 6 bases from J, with 18 bases between. The length of the CDR3 is 15 residues. CDR1 is SGDLS and CDR2 is YYNGEE in the germline V gene. The CDR3 is CASSGNGGIINGYTF. CDR3 nucleotides: TGTGCCAGCAGCGGAAACGGGGGGATTATAAATGGCTACACCTTC.

The chain joins TRBV5-5 to TRBJ2-5, with TRBD2 identical over 7 bases. The CDR3 sequence is 16 residues long. Losses at the gene ends were 4 bases for V and 0 bases for J; bases not matched to a gene: 9. Germline V gene lookup returns CDR1 SGHKS and CDR2 YYEKEE (reference sequence). CDR3 loop: CASSPGEGGYQETQYF. The CDR3 coding sequence is TGTGCCAGCAGCCCGGGGGAGGGAGGGTACCAAGAGACCCAGTACTTC.

This clone appeared a few times. The chain joins TRBV4-3 to TRBJ1-5, with 7 nucleotides matching TRBD1. CDR3 length: 14 amino acids. Unmatched junction bases numbered 7, after V lost 4 bases and J lost 7 bases. In germline, CDR1 is LGHNA, CDR2 YSLEER. This chain's CDR3 is CASSPLRGRQPQHF. CDR3 sequence (DNA): TGCGCCAGCAGCCCTCTCAGGGGGAGGCAGCCCCAGCATTTT.

The CDR3 loop is CASTRGTFGYTF. The CDR3 DNA follows: TGTGCCAGCACTAGAGGGACATTCGGCTACACCTTC. The chain joins TRBV6-6 to TRBJ1-2; possibly TRBD1 for D (6 bases). This CDR3 contains 12 residues. The germline V and J ends were trimmed by 7 bases and 8 bases, with 14 bases remaining between them. Germline-derived CDR1 and CDR2 are MNHNY and SVGAGI (reference sequence).

The V call is TRBV6-2 or TRBV6-3, the J call TRBJ1-5, with 9 bases that match TRBD1. This CDR3 region has 15 residues. CDR1 is MNHEY and CDR2 is SVGEGT in the germline V gene. Losses at the gene ends were 2 bases for V and 4 bases for J; bases not matched to a gene: 3. The CDR3 protein is CASSYRDRENQPQHF. CDR3 coding DNA: TGTGCCAGCAGTTACCGGGACAGGGAAAATCAGCCCCAGCATTTT.

Written as DNA, the CDR3 is TGTGCCAGCAGTCCTCCGACAGGGCGTAACACTGAAGCTTTCTTT. It yields the protein CASSPPTGRNTEAFF. The chain employs TRBV6-6 and TRBJ1-1; 7 positions agree with TRBD1. This CDR3 comprises 15 residues. The V gene's germline CDR1 is MNHNY and CDR2 SVGAGI (reference sequence). V dropped 5 bases and J dropped 2; count of bases not matched to a gene: 8.

V and J are TRBV13 and TRBJ2-7; 9 bases match TRBD2. J was trimmed by 4 bases and V by 5 bases; bases with no gene match: 12. CDR3 length: 16 residues. CDR1 is PRHDT, CDR2 FYEKMQ, per germline (reference sequence). Here the CDR3 reads CASSPGLAFSFYEQYF. CDR3 DNA sequence: TGTGCCAGCAGCCCGGGACTAGCTTTCTCCTTTTACGAGCAGTACTTC.

This clone was seen only once. V usage is TRBV13 and J usage is TRBJ2-7; possible D gene TRBD2, 6 bases. The CDR3 contains 18 residues. Per the germline V gene, CDR1 is PRHDT and CDR2 is FYEKMQ (reference sequence). Trimming left V 2 bases short and J 4 bases short, with 24 bases between. CDR3 bases: TGTGCCAGCAGCTTATTAGACTTAATGAAACCGGGGGAATACGAGCAGTACTTC. It yields the protein CASSLLDLMKPGEYEQYF.

This chain joins TRBV7-3 and TRBJ2-7, with 7 bases lining up with TRBD1. Germline CDR1 reads SGHTA; CDR2 reads FQGTGA. The J segment lost 3 bases and the V segment lost 6 bases, leaving 14 bases of the junction unmatched. The CDR3 length is 16 residues. Written as DNA, the CDR3 is TGTGCCAGCAGTTTTCCCCCATGGCAGGGGGTCTACGAGCAGTACTTC. This codes for CASSFPPWQGVYEQYF.